There are many counts of the clone carrying this TCR beta chain. Its specificity is not known. These data belong to a study of human T cells and chemical hapten exposure. Study-wide context: Scalp application of diphenylcyclopropenone was performed weekly in patients across the entire approximately 24-week study. Study-wide results and caveats: The study found that DPC sensitization did not change TCRs above 1 in 1000 frequency. Expanded TCRs made up significantly more big CDR3 similarity clusters than controls did.

Time point indicated: patch test 3, about 24 weeks after DPC sensitization. As to treatment: therapeutic diphenylcyclopropenone sensitization with weekly scalp DPC. Venepuncture was done earlier than the placement of each patch test. MiXCR, applied by TCRdb to the RACE reads, yields one record per CDR3 protein. The sample lists about 30,000 distinct CDR3 sequences, 5% to 6% seen once, with about 6% in the top ten. The sequencing used whole blood, collected in connection with sensitization to the hapten diphenylcyclopropenone (DPC). This TCR came from a man aged 30-40 years with alopecia areata. Some clones in this sample may be carry-over from other donors' samples.

The DNA for the CDR3 is TGCGCCAGCAGCTTGCTGGGTAGCAATCAGCCCCAGCATTTT. This gives the protein CASSLLGSNQPQHF. The chain uses TRBV5-1 and TRBJ1-5, with D unresolved. Germline loops: CDR1 SGHRS, CDR2 YFSETQ. This CDR3 has 14 amino acids. Trimming removed 1 base from V and 0 bases from J, with 5 bases in between.